The text below deals with one T cell receptor (beta chain). Its antigen is currently unknown. V was trimmed by 3 bases and J by 3 bases, leaving 14 bases between them. Looked up from germline, CDR1 is PRHDT and CDR2 is FYEKMQ (reference sequence). The CDR3 spans 15 residues. Sequencing used immunoSEQ multiplex PCR; TCRdb keeps in-frame clones, though not all of them. Of about 480,000 clones in the sample, around 88% were seen once. This sample is part of a study of Ad26.COV2.S vaccination and SARS-CoV-2 variants. For the study at large: Donor had been placed in the Ad26.COV2.S arm of the COV1001 trial. General study points: Similar non-spike TCR breadth was seen in vaccine and placebo recipients. People who got the vaccine had more spike-specific TCR breadth than people who got placebo.

Treatment in this sample: 15 to 20 received Ad26.COV2.S at low or high dose, single or two shots; several received placebo; per-sample allocation not given. Sampling happened 63 days after the first vaccine or placebo injection. This vaccine is an Ad26 vector that expresses the Wuhan-strain SARS-CoV-2 spike. This TCR was sampled from a person between 18 and 60 years old who received the Ad26.COV2.S COVID-19 vaccine or a placebo. The V call is TRBV13, the J call TRBJ1-2; D possibly corresponds to TRBD1 (5 bases). Sequencing used peripheral blood, obtained in a trial of Ad26.COV2.S vaccine versus placebo. This CDR3 reads CASSLGPSGDYGYTF. CDR3 nucleotide sequence: TGTGCCAGCAGCTTGGGGCCCTCGGGCGACTATGGCTACACCTTC.